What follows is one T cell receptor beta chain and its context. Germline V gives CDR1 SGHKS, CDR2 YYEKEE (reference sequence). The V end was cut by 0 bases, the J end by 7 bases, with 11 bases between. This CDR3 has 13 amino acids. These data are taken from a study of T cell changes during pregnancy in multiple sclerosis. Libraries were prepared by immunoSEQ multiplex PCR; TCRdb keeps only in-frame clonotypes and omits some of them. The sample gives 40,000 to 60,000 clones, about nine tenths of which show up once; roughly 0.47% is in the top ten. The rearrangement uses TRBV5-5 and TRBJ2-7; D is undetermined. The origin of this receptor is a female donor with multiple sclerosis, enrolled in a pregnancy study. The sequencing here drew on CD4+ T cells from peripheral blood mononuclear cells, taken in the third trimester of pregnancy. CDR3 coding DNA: TGTGCCAGCAGCTTGGGTACACCATGGGAGCAGTACTTC. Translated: CASSLGTPWEQYF.